This passage covers 32 T cell receptor beta chains from one sample sequenced in a study of early T cells in non-severe SARS-CoV-2 infection (dated by TCRdb to the early 2020s). Library preparation used 5' RACE. Instrument used: NextSeq 500. The public reads were reanalyzed by TCRdb: fastp trimming at Q25, MiXCR alignment, in-frame beta chains only. Rows are unified per CDR3 protein, each entry keeping the most common DNA and genes. This sample lists approximately 44,000 distinct CDR3 sequences; about 12% were detected once. The ten most abundant clones make up around 16% of the sample. The source material was whole blood. The source of these receptors is an adult who was a healthcare worker with PCR-confirmed SARS-CoV-2 infection or an uninfected control (not recorded which).

With respect to this clonotype: A much larger clone lies a single base off, so this may be a read error. The CDR3 region is CAGSSGHGNTEAFF. CDR3 nucleotide sequence: TGTGCCGGCAGCTCGGGACACGGGAACACTGAAGCTTTCTTT. The chain carries TRBV7-6 and TRBJ1-1, with D possibly matching TRBD1 (6 bases). This CDR3 is 14 amino acids long. Germline assignment: CDR1 SGHVS and CDR2 FNYEAQ.

Many counts were recorded for this clonotype. The chain combines TRBV20-1 with TRBJ2-1; 14 bases are a match to TRBD2. The CDR3 is made up of 19 amino acids. Germline values: CDR1 DFQATT, CDR2 SNEGSKA (reference sequence). With 1 base clipped from V and 3 bases from J, the junction kept 11 bases outside the gene matches. Written as DNA, the CDR3 is TGCAGTGCTAGAGTTTGGGGACTAGCGGGAGTAGGGGACTACAATGAGCAGTTCTTC. It is translated as CSARVWGLAGVGDYNEQFF.

This chain connects TRBV29-1 to TRBJ1-1, with 10 bases identical to TRBD1. Germline CDR1 is SQVTM and CDR2 is ANQGSEA. V was clipped by 6 bases and J by 5 bases; unmatched bases: 3. CDR3 length equals 12 residues. CDR3 bases: TGCAGCGTCGGGACAGGGGATACTGAAGCTTTCTTT. Amino acids: CSVGTGDTEAFF.

For this clonotype: A much larger clone differs by one base, so this may be a read error. V and J are TRBV24-1 and TRBJ2-1, with unresolved D. Germline CDR1 reads KGHDR; CDR2 reads SFDVKD. The CDR3 covers 14 residues. CDR3 amino acids: CATSDFPLSNVQFF. The CDR3, as DNA: TGTGCCACCAGTGATTTTCCTCTGAGCAATGTGCAGTTCTTC.

The chain carries TRBV9 and TRBJ1-6; a possible D gene is TRBD1 (6 bases). CDR1 is SGDLS, CDR2 YYNGEE, per germline. This CDR3 contains 15 residues. V dropped 4 bases and J dropped 8 bases, with 16 bases sitting between them. CDR3 DNA sequence: TGTGCCAGCAGCCCTCTTACAGGGAGGGATTCACCCCTCCACTTT. It yields the protein CASSPLTGRDSPLHF.

In this sample, this clonotype turned up many times. The chain combines TRBV21-1 with TRBJ2-7; the table's D call TRBD1 went unverified against the DNA. TRBV21-1 is a known pseudogene. This CDR3 region has 13 residues. CDR3 in amino acids: CASRTGGGYEQYF. CDR3 nucleotide sequence: TGTGCCAGCCGTACGGGGGGCGGCTACGAGCAGTACTTC.

This clonotype was seen ten or more times. The genes are TRBV20-1 and TRBJ2-5; D remains ambiguous. The CDR3 contains 16 residues. V lost 3 bases and J 0 bases, leaving 17 bases between the germline ends. Germline V gene lookup returns CDR1 DFQATT and CDR2 SNEGSKA (reference sequence). DNA of the CDR3: TGCAGTGCTAGGGATCGAGAGCGAATGTACCAAGAGACCCAGTACTTC. Translated: CSARDRERMYQETQYF.

This clonotype appeared many times. The J gene is TRBJ2-1, the V gene TRBV7-2; D remains ambiguous. The germline gives CDR1 SGHTA, CDR2 FQGNSA. V lost 3 bases and J lost 8, with 8 bases in between. This CDR3 is built from 12 residues. CDR3 sequence reads: CASSFGGYEQFF. CDR3 coding DNA: TGTGCCAGCAGCTTTGGCGGTTATGAGCAGTTCTTC. The variable domain in full, with the rest retrieved from reference TRBV7-2 and TRBJ2-1, is GAGVSQSPSNKVTEKGKDVELRCDPISGHTALYWYRQSLGQGLEFLIYFQGNSAPDKSGLPSDRFSAERTGGSVSTLTIQRTQQEDSAVYLCASSFGGYEQFFGPGTRLTVL.

This clonotype occurred many times. The genes are TRBV6-2 or TRBV6-3 and TRBJ2-3, with 8 bases aligning to TRBD2. The CDR3 extends over 16 amino acids. CDR1 is MNHEY and CDR2 is SVGEGT in the germline V gene. J was trimmed by 5 bases and V by 5 bases; bases with no gene match: 12. The CDR3 coding sequence is TGTGCCAGCAGTCCCCGCGGGGGGCCTGAAGAAGATACGCAGTATTTT. It translates to CASSPRGGPEEDTQYF.

This clonotype was seen only a few times. The chain combines TRBV27 with TRBJ1-1; weak D call: TRBD1 (6 bases). The CDR3 length is 14 residues. Trimming shortened V by 7 bases and J by 2 bases, and 14 bases separated the two germline ends. Germline loops: CDR1 MNHEY, CDR2 SMNVEV (reference sequence). Here the CDR3 DNA reads TGTGCCAGCACCCGGACAGCCGCTAACACTGAAGCTTTCTTT. Translated, it gives CASTRTAANTEAFF.

This clonotype was seen a handful of times. The chain carries TRBV7-9 and TRBJ1-1; D might be TRBD1 (6 bases). Trimming left V 5 bases short and J 4 bases short, with 17 bases between. CDR3 length: 15 residues. The germline V gene encodes CDR1 SEHNR and CDR2 FQNEAQ (reference sequence). CDR3 residues: CASSKSGVMSTEAFF. DNA for the CDR3: TGTGCCAGCAGCAAATCAGGGGTCATGAGCACTGAAGCTTTCTTT. Full variable domain (remainder filled in from reference TRBV7-9 and TRBJ1-1): DTGVSQNPRHKITKRGQNVTFRCDPISEHNRLYWYRQTLGQGPEFLTYFQNEAQLEKSRLLSDRFSAERPKGSFSTLEIQRTEQGDSAMYLCASSKSGVMSTEAFFGQGTRLTVV.

The sample holds many counts of this clonotype. V usage is TRBV28 and J usage is TRBJ1-3, with D unclear. The germline V gene encodes CDR1 MDHEN and CDR2 SYDVKM. This CDR3 region has 15 residues. The V end was cut by 6 bases, the J end by 0 bases, with 12 bases between. The CDR3 DNA is TGTGCCAGCAGCCCCGGACTGACCTCTGGAAACACCATATATTTT. Protein product: CASSPGLTSGNTIYF.

This clonotype was detected a few times. The genes are TRBV28 and TRBJ2-7, with D perhaps TRBD1 or TRBD2 (6 bases each). In germline, CDR1 is MDHEN, CDR2 SYDVKM. The CDR3 loop spans 16 amino acids. Trimming stripped 2 bases from V and 2 bases from J, with 16 bases between. The CDR3 sequence: CASSLEGGGQAYEQYF. The CDR3 nucleotides are TGTGCCAGCAGTTTAGAAGGAGGGGGACAAGCCTACGAGCAGTACTTC.

This clonotype was seen repeatedly, ten times or more. The chain links TRBV6-2 or TRBV6-3 to TRBJ2-3; D call uncertain. Trimming shortened V by 0 bases and J by 0 bases, and 7 bases separated the two germline ends. The V gene's germline CDR1 is MNHEY and CDR2 SVGEGT. The CDR3 contains 15 residues. In DNA form, the CDR3 reads TGTGCCAGCAGTTACTCGAGAGGCAGCACAGATACGCAGTATTTT. Amino acids: CASSYSRGSTDTQYF.

This clonotype was counted only a few times. The chain links TRBV12-3 or TRBV12-4 to TRBJ2-3; either TRBD1 or TRBD2 may fit D (5 bases each). The CDR3 spans 14 residues. V was pared by 4 bases and J by 6 bases, with 14 bases between. DNA of the CDR3: TGTGCCAGCAGTTGGGGGACGTCTGGGGATACGCAGTATTTT. Its protein is CASSWGTSGDTQYF.

There are many counts of this clonotype. This chain uses TRBV18 with TRBJ2-2, with D unresolved. V lost 3 bases and J lost 2, with 13 bases in between. Germline V gives CDR1 KGHSH, CDR2 LQKENI. The CDR3 loop spans 16 amino acids. CDR3 bases: TGTGCCAGCTCACCGCTCACGACACCTAACACCGGGGAGCTGTTTTTT. It yields the protein CASSPLTTPNTGELFF.

There are many counts of this clonotype. This chain links TRBV10-3 with TRBJ2-1; 11 bases match TRBD1. The J segment lost 7 bases and the V segment lost 10 bases, leaving 6 bases of the junction unmatched. This CDR3 contains 13 residues. The V gene's germline CDR1 is ENHRY and CDR2 SYGVKD. For the CDR3, the DNA is TGTGCCACAGGGACAGGGGGACTGAATGAGCAGTTCTTC. Its translation: CATGTGGLNEQFF.

By share, this clonotype counts as medium-sized. The V and J genes are TRBV4-1 and TRBJ2-6, with a weak D call TRBD1 (6 bases). Germline V gene sequence: CDR1 MGHRA, CDR2 YSYEKL. This CDR3 contains 14 residues. Trimming removed 3 bases from V and 6 bases from J, with 9 bases in between. CDR3 residues: CASSHRDKANVLTF. In DNA form, the CDR3 reads TGCGCCAGCAGCCATCGGGACAAGGCCAACGTCCTGACTTTC.

This clonotype was seen at least ten times. The genes are TRBV4-3 and TRBJ1-1, with 7 positions matching TRBD1. CDR1 is LGHNA and CDR2 is YSLEER in the germline V gene. This CDR3 comprises 16 residues. V was clipped by 1 base and J by 4 bases; unmatched bases: 9. As DNA, the CDR3 is TGCGCCAGCAGCCAAGTGTATGGGGACAGTCCCACTGAAGCTTTCTTT. Amino acid sequence: CASSQVYGDSPTEAFF.

The V gene is TRBV29-1, the J gene TRBJ2-7; 12 bases are a match to TRBD2. V lost 5 bases, J lost 7 bases, and 6 bases stayed unmatched. The germline V gene encodes CDR1 SQVTM and CDR2 ANQGSEA. The length of the CDR3 is 13 residues. The CDR3 is CSVRLAGVGEQYF. The CDR3 bases are TGCAGCGTTCGACTAGCGGGAGTGGGTGAGCAGTACTTC.

V gene TRBV20-1 combines with J gene TRBJ2-7, with a weak D call TRBD1 (6 bases). Deletions cut 0 bases from V and 0 bases from J, with 12 bases between. The CDR3 is 15 amino acids. Germline CDR1 and CDR2: DFQATT and SNEGSKA (reference sequence). This CDR3 is CSARDDRISSYEQYF. CDR3 in DNA: TGCAGTGCTAGAGACGACAGGATCAGCTCCTACGAGCAGTACTTC.

The chain carries TRBV6-6 and TRBJ2-7; D may correspond to TRBD1 or TRBD2 (5 bases each). This CDR3 has 14 amino acids. CDR1 and CDR2 from the germline V gene are MNHNY and SVGAGI (reference sequence). Trimming cost V 7 bases and J 5 bases, with 18 bases left between them. CDR3 DNA: TGTGCCAGCACCTCCCTAGGGGCGGGTGACGAGCAGTACTTC. Translating it yields CASTSLGAGDEQYF.

A few counts support this clonotype. The rearrangement uses TRBV28 and TRBJ2-3; 11 nucleotides line up with TRBD1. The J segment lost 4 bases and the V segment lost 7 bases, leaving 7 bases of the junction unmatched. There are 15 residues in the CDR3. Germline V gives CDR1 MDHEN, CDR2 SYDVKM. The CDR3 reads CASTLGGQGADTQYF. In DNA, the CDR3 is TGTGCCAGCACCCTCGGGGGACAGGGGGCAGATACGCAGTATTTT.

The gene calls are TRBV5-1 and TRBJ2-7; D is unclear. Trimming cost V 0 bases and J 5 bases, with 9 bases left between them. This CDR3 is built from 13 residues. The germline V gene has CDR1 SGHRS and CDR2 YFSETQ. CDR3 DNA sequence: TGCGCCAGCAGCTTGGGACGTGGGCACGAGCAGTACTTC. Residues: CASSLGRGHEQYF.

Many counts were recorded for this clonotype. V and J are TRBV3-1 and TRBJ1-5; D remains ambiguous. Trimming removed 4 bases from V and 2 bases from J, with 9 bases in between. Germline CDR1 and CDR2: LGHDT and YNNKEL (reference sequence). The CDR3 length is 14 residues. The CDR3 is CASSLKVGNQPQHF. CDR3 nucleotide sequence: TGTGCCAGCAGCCTCAAAGTGGGCAATCAGCCCCAGCATTTT.

The gene calls are TRBV29-1 and TRBJ1-5; possibly TRBD1 for D (6 bases). Germline CDR1 SQVTM, CDR2 ANQGSEA. The CDR3 contains 15 residues. Trimming took 5 bases from V and 0 from J, leaving 14 bases between them. The CDR3 spells CSVCAGGGSNQPQHF. CDR3 nucleotide sequence: TGCAGCGTTTGCGCAGGAGGGGGTAGCAATCAGCCCCAGCATTTT.

This clonotype turned up a few times. V gene TRBV5-4 combines with J gene TRBJ2-1; 7 nucleotides line up with TRBD2. Germline CDR1 is SGHNT and CDR2 is YYREEE (reference sequence). The junction had 9 bases not matched to a gene; V was cut back by 10 bases and J by 2 bases. This CDR3 is 14 amino acids long. Here the CDR3 DNA reads TGTGCCGGGGGTGTCCGGGAGGCCTACAATGAGCAGTTCTTC. Translated, it gives CAGGVREAYNEQFF.

The J gene is TRBJ2-1, the V gene TRBV5-1; tentative D call: TRBD2 (6 bases). Trimming stripped 1 base from V and 5 bases from J, with 13 bases between. CDR1 and CDR2 from the germline V gene are SGHRS and YFSETQ. CDR3 length: 15 residues. Here the CDR3 reads CASSLLAGMNNEQFF. DNA of the CDR3: TGCGCCAGCAGCTTGCTGGCGGGGATGAACAATGAGCAGTTCTTC.

This clonotype has more than one count but fewer than ten. The rearrangement uses TRBV7-2 and TRBJ2-5; D might be TRBD1 or TRBD2, each matching 6 bases. The CDR3 has 16 residues. CDR1 is SGHTA and CDR2 is FQGNSA in the germline V gene. The V gene lost 5 bases and the J gene lost 1 base, with 17 bases spanning the gap. The CDR3 sequence: CASSPGAGRIQETQYF. The CDR3 DNA follows: TGTGCCAGCAGCCCGGGGGCAGGGCGAATCCAAGAGACCCAGTACTTC.

This clonotype has ten or more counts. The gene calls are TRBV19 and TRBJ2-3, with 10 bases matching TRBD2. The CDR3 extends over 16 amino acids. V was clipped by 1 base and J by 3 bases; unmatched bases: 4. Germline V CDR1 and CDR2: LNHDA, SQIVND (reference sequence). The CDR3 nucleotides are TGTGCCAGTAGTATAGGGCCTAGCGGGAGTACAGATACGCAGTATTTT. It encodes CASSIGPSGSTDTQYF. The whole variable domain, remainder taken from reference TRBV19 and TRBJ2-3, is DGGITQSPKYLFRKEGQNVTLSCEQNLNHDAMYWYRQDPGQGLRLIYYSQIVNDFQKGDIAEGYSVSREKKESFPLTVTSAQKNPTAFYLCASSIGPSGSTDTQYFGPGTRLTVL.

This clonotype turned up a few times. The gene calls are TRBV14 and TRBJ2-7, with TRBD1 matching over 11 bases. CDR1 and CDR2 (germline): SGHDN, FVKESK. The CDR3 loop spans 14 amino acids. V shed 4 bases, J shed 3 bases, and the junction held 2 bases outside the gene matches. The CDR3 is CASSRDRGDYEQYF. The CDR3 DNA reads as TGTGCCAGCAGCCGGGACAGGGGGGACTACGAGCAGTACTTC.

This clonotype was observed a few times. CDR3 amino acids: CSAREGQSRSYEQYF. CDR3 bases: TGCAGTGCTAGAGAGGGACAGTCCCGCTCCTACGAGCAGTACTTC. V and J are TRBV20-1 and TRBJ2-7; the match to TRBD1 covers 7 bases. V shed 0 bases, J shed 0 bases, and the junction held 5 bases outside the gene matches. CDR1 is DFQATT, CDR2 SNEGSKA, per germline (reference sequence). The CDR3 sequence is 15 residues long.